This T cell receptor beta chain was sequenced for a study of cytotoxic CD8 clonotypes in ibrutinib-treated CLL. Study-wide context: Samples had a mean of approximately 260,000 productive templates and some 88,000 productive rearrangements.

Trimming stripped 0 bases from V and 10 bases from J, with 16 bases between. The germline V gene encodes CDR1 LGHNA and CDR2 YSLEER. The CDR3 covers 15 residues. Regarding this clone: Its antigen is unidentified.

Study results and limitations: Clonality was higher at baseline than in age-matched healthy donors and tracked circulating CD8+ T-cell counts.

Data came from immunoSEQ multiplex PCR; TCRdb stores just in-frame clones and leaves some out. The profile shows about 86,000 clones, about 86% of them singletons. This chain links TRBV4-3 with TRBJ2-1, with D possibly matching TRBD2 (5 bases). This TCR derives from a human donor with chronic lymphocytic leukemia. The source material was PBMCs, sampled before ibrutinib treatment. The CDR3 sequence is CASSQDRSRGSEQFF. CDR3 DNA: TGCGCCAGCAGCCAAGATCGGTCCCGAGGGTCCGAGCAGTTCTTC.